Below, 11 T cell receptor beta chains from the same sample are listed, as sequenced in a study of T cells expressing NK-cell markers. TCRdb re-called the 5' RACE reads and gives one entry per CDR3 protein, without DNA. The sample's table shows some 140,000 distinct CDR3 sequences. Sample: blood T cells: a sorted CD56 or NKG2C T cell subset, CD4+ or CD8+ T cells, or bulk PBMC T cells (not recorded which). The receptors originated from a woman aged 45-65 years in good health.

The CDR3 spells CASSHLWRDLNTGELFF. The rearrangement joins TRBV4-2 to TRBJ2-2; TCRdb gives TRBD2 as the D gene, but with no DNA this cannot be confirmed. Looked up from germline, CDR1 is LGHNA and CDR2 is YNFKEQ. The CDR3 contains 17 residues.

J is TRBJ1-1 and V is TRBV7-9. Germline CDR1 and CDR2: SEHNR and FQNEAQ (reference sequence). The CDR3 consists of 15 residues. This CDR3 is CASSYPLGSNTEAFF.

V is TRBV24-1 and J is TRBJ2-2; TCRdb gives TRBD1 as the D gene, but with no DNA this cannot be confirmed. The CDR3 contains 16 residues. Germline CDR1 KGHDR, CDR2 SFDVKD. The CDR3 is CATSDFGHSTPGELFF.

The rearrangement joins TRBV20-1 to TRBJ2-1; the TRBD2 assignment by TCRdb is unverifiable without DNA. The CDR3 covers 17 residues. Germline loops: CDR1 DFQATT, CDR2 SNEGSKA (reference sequence). The CDR3 sequence: CSARSGTSGRIVDEQFF.

The chain links TRBV27 to TRBJ1-2; TCRdb's D gene call, TRBD1, goes unchecked for lack of DNA. Per germline, CDR1 MNHEY and CDR2 SMNVEV (reference sequence). CDR3 size: 14 residues. The chain's CDR3 is CASSPSSGDLGYTF.

The J gene is TRBJ1-1, the V gene TRBV7-6. Germline CDR1 reads SGHVS; CDR2 reads FNYEAQ. CDR3 length equals 13 residues. CDR3 loop: CASSLGQSTEAFF.

V usage is TRBV9 and J usage is TRBJ2-3; TCRdb proposes TRBD2, but this gene call is untestable without DNA. Germline CDR1 is SGDLS and CDR2 is YYNGEE. This CDR3 spans 16 amino acids. The CDR3 loop is CASSTLAGSSTDTQYF.

This chain links TRBV11-3 with TRBJ2-4. Germline values: CDR1 SGHNT, CDR2 YENEEA. This CDR3 is built from 16 residues. CDR3 region: CASSLALITAKNIQYF.

The genes are TRBV2 and TRBJ2-2. Germline CDR1 SNHLY, CDR2 FYNNEI. This CDR3 comprises 13 residues. The CDR3 protein is CASSEGFDGELFF. Variable domain in full (rest from reference TRBV2 and TRBJ2-2): EPEVTQTPSHQVTQMGQEVILRCVPISNHLYFYWYRQILGQKVEFLVSFYNNEISEKSEIFDDQFSVERPDGSNFTLKIRSTKLEDSAMYFCASSEGFDGELFFGEGSRLTVL.

The gene calls are TRBV27 and TRBJ2-1; the D gene TCRdb calls, TRBD1, cannot be checked with no DNA. CDR3 length: 13 amino acids. Germline-derived CDR1 and CDR2 are MNHEY and SMNVEV (reference sequence). The CDR3 here is CASSTDSLNEQFF.

This rearrangement joins TRBV28 to TRBJ2-7; the TCRdb call, TRBD2, lacks DNA for checking. The CDR3 totals 18 residues. Germline loops: CDR1 MDHEN, CDR2 SYDVKM. CDR3 in amino acids: CASSWPSGKASGAYEQYF.